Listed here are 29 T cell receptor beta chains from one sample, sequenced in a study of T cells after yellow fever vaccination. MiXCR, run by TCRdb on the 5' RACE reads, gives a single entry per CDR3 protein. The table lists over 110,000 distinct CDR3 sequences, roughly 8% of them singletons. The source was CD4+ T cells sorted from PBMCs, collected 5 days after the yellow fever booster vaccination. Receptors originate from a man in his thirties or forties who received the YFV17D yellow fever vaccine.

In nucleotides, the CDR3 is TGTGCCAGCAGCCGTCCCCCCAGCACAGATACGCAGTATTTT. Protein: CASSRPPSTDTQYF. This sequence joins TRBV7-9 and TRBJ2-3; D is ambiguous. Germline V gene sequence: CDR1 SEHNR, CDR2 FQNEAQ (reference sequence). V lost 5 bases and J lost 0, with 9 bases in between. CDR3 length equals 14 residues.

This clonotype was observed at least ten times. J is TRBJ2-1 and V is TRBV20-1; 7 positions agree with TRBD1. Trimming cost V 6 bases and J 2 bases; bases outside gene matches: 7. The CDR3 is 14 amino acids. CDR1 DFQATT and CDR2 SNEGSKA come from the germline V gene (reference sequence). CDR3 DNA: TGCAGTGCGATAAGGACAGGAACCTACAATGAGCAGTTCTTC. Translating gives CSAIRTGTYNEQFF.

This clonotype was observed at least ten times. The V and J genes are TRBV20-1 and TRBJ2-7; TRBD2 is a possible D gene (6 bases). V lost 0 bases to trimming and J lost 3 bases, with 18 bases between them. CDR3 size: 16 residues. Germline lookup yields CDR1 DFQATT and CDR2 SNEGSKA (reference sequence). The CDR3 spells CSARESQLLADYEQYF. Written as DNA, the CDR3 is TGCAGTGCTAGAGAATCCCAACTATTAGCGGACTACGAGCAGTACTTC.

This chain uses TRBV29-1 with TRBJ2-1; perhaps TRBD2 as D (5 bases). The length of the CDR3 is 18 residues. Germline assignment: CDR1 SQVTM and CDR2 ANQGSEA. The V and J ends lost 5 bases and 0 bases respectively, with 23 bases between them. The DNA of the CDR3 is TGCAGCGTTCCGACTACTCCTTCTTTGGCGAGCTCCTACAATGAGCAGTTCTTC. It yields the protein CSVPTTPSLASSYNEQFF.

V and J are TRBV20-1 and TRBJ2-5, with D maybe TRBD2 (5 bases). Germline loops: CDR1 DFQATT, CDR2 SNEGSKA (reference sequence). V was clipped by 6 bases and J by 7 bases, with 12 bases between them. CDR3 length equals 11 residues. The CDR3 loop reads CSAPRVSTQYF. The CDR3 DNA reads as TGCAGTGCCCCGAGGGTGTCGACCCAGTACTTC.

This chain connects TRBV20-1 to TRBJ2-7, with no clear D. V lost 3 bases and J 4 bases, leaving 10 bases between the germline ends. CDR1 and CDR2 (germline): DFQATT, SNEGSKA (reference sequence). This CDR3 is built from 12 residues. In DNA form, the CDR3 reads TGCAGTGCTAGGGCTCTACGGTACGAGCAGTACTTC. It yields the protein CSARALRYEQYF.

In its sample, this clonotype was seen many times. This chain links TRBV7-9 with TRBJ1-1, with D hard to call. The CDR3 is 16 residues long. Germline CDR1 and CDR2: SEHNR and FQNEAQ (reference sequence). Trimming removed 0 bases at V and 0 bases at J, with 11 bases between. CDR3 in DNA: TGTGCCAGCAGCTTAGCGCCTGGGTGGGTGAACACTGAAGCTTTCTTT. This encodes CASSLAPGWVNTEAFF.

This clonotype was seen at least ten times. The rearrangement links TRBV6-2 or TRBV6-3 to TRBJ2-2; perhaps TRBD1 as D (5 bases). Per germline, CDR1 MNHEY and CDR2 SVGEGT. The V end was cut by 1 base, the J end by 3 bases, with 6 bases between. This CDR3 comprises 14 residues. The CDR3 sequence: CASSYFRDTGELFF. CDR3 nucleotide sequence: TGTGCCAGCAGTTACTTCAGGGACACCGGGGAGCTGTTTTTT.

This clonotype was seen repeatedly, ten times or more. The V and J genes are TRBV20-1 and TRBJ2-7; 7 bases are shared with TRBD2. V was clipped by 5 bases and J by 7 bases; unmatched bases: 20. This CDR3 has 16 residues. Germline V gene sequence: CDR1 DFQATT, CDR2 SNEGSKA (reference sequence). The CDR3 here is CSAVNRGSGGRREQYF. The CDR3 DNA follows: TGCAGTGCTGTCAACCGGGGTTCTGGCGGGAGAAGAGAGCAGTACTTC.

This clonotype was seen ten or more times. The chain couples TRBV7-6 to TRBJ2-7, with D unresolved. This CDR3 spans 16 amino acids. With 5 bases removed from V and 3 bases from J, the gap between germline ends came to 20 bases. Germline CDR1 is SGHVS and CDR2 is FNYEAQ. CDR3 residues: CASSPTNAVGVYEQYF. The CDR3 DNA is TGTGCCAGCAGCCCGACAAACGCGGTCGGAGTCTACGAGCAGTACTTC.

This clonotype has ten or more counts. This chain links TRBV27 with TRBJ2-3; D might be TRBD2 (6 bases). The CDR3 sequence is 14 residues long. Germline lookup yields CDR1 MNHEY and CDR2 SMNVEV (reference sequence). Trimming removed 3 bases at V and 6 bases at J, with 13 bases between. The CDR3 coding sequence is TGTGCCAGCAGTTTTACAGTTCGGGGGGATACGCAGTATTTT. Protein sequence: CASSFTVRGDTQYF.

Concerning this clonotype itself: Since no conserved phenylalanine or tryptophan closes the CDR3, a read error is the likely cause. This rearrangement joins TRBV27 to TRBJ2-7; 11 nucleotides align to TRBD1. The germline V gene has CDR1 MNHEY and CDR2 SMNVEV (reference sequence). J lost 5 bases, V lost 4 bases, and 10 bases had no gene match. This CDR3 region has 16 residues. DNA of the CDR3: TGTGCCAGCAGTTCAGCCCCGGGACAGGGGGGCGACGAGCAGTACCTC. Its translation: CASSSAPGQGGDEQYL.

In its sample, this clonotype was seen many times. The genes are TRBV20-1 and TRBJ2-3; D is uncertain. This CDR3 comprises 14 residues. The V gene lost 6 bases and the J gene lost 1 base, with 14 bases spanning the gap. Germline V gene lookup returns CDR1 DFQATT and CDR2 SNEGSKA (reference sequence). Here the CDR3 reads CSAAPPRGTDTQYF. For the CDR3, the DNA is TGCAGTGCCGCTCCCCCCCGTGGCACAGATACGCAGTATTTT.

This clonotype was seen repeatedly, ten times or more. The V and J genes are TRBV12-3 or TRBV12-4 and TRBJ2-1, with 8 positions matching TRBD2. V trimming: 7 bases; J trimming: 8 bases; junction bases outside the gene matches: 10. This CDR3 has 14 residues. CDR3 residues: CASMVSGRVDEQFF. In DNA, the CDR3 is TGTGCCAGCATGGTGAGCGGGAGAGTGGATGAGCAGTTCTTC.

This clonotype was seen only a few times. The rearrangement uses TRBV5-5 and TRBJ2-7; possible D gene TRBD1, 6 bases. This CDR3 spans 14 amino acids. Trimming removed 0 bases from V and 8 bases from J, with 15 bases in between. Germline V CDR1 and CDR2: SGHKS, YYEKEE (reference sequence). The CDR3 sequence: CASSLEGQGMKQYF. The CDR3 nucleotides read TGTGCCAGCAGCTTGGAAGGGCAGGGGATGAAGCAGTACTTC.

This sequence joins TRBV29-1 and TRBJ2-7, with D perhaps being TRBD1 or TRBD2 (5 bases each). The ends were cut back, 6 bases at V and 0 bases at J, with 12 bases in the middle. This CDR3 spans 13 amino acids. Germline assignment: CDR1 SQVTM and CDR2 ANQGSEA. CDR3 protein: CSVTGRSSYEQYF. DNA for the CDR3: TGCAGCGTCACGGGACGTAGCTCCTACGAGCAGTACTTC.

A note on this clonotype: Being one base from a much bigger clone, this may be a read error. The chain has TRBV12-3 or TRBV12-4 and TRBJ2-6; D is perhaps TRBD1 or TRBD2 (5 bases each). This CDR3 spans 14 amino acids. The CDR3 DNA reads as TGTGCCAGCAAAATCAGCGCCGGGGCCAACGACCTGACTTTC. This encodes CASKISAGANDLTF.

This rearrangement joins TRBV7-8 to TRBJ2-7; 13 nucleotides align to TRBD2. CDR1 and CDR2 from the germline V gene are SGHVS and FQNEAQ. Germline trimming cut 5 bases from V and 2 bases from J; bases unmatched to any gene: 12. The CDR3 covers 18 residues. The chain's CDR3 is CASSGKGLAGVAAYEQYF. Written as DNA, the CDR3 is TGTGCCAGCAGCGGCAAAGGACTAGCGGGAGTCGCGGCCTACGAGCAGTACTTC.

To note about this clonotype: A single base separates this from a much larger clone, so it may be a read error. The CDR3 region is CASHLGPGRAQDTQYF. For the CDR3, the DNA is TGTGCCAGCCATTTGGGTCCCGGGAGGGCCCAAGATACGCAGTATTTT. J is TRBJ2-3 and V is TRBV7-2; 8 nucleotides agree with TRBD2. The CDR3 is 16 residues long. Germline V gene lookup returns CDR1 SGHTA and CDR2 FQGNSA. Trimming at V came to 8 bases and at J to 5 bases, leaving 15 bases not matched to a gene.

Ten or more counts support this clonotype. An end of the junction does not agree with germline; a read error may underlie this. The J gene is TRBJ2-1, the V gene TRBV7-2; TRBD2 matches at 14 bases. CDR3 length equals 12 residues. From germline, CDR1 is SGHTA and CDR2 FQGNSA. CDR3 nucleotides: TGTGCCAGCAGCTCCACCGGGACTAGCGGGAGCTTC. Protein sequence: CASSSTGTSGSF.

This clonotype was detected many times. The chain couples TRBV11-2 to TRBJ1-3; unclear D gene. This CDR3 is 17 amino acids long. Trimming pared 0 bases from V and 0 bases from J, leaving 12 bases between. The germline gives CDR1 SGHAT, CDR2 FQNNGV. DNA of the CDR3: TGTGCCAGCAGCTTAGATGGAGGGCCTAGCTCTGGAAACACCATATATTTT. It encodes CASSLDGGPSSGNTIYF.

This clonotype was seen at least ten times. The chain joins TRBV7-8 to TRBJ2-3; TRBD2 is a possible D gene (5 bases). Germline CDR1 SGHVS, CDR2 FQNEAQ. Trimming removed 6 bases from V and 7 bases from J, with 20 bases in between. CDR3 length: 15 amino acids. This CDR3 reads CASRKSEGDGYTQYF. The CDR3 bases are TGTGCCAGCAGAAAAAGTGAGGGAGACGGGTATACGCAGTATTTT.

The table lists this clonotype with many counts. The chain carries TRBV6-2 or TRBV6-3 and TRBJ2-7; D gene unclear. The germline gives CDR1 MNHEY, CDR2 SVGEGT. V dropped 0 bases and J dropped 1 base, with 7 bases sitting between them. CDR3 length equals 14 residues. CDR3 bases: TGTGCCAGCAGTTACTCCGTGCGGTCCTACGAGCAGTACTTC. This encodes CASSYSVRSYEQYF.

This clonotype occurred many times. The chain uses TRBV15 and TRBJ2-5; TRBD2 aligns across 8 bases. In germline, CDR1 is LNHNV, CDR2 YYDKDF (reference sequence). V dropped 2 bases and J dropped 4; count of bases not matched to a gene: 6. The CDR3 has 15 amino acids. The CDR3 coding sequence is TGTGCCACCAGCAGAAATCCCGGGAGGGGAGAGACCCAGTACTTC. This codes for CATSRNPGRGETQYF.

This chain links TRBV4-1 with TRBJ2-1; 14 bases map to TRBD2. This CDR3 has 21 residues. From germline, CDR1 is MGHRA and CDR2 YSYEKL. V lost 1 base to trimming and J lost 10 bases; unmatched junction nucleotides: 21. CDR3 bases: TGCGCCAGCAGCCAAGTGGGCTCCGGGACTAGCGGGAGACTATCACCGCGCGAGCAGTTCTTC. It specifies CASSQVGSGTSGRLSPREQFF.

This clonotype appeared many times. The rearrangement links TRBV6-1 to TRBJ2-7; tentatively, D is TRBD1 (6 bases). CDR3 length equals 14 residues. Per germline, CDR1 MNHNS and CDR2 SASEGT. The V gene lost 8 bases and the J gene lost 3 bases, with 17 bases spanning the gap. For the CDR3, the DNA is TGTGCCAGCCGAAGGACAGCTTCCAACTACGAGCAGTACTTC. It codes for CASRRTASNYEQYF.

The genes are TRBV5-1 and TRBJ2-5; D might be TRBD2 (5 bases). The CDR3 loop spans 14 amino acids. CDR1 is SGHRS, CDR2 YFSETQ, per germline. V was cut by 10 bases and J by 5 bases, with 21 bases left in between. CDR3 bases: TGCGCCTCAACGGCCGGGCTAGCCTCCGAGACCCAGTACTTC. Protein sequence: CASTAGLASETQYF.

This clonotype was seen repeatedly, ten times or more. The CDR3 DNA follows: TGTGCCACCAGCAGAGATGCGCAGGGGAGCTACGAGCAGTACTTC. Protein sequence: CATSRDAQGSYEQYF. The genes are TRBV15 and TRBJ2-7, with a possible D match to TRBD1 (6 bases). V lost 0 bases to trimming and J lost 3 bases, with 12 bases between them. The germline V gene has CDR1 LNHNV and CDR2 YYDKDF (reference sequence). CDR3 length: 15 residues.

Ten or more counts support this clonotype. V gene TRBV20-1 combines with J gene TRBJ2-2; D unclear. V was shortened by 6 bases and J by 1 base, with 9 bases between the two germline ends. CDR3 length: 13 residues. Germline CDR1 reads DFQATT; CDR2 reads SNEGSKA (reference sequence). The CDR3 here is CSAETLNTGELFF. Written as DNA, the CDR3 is TGCAGTGCGGAGACCTTGAACACCGGGGAGCTGTTTTTT.